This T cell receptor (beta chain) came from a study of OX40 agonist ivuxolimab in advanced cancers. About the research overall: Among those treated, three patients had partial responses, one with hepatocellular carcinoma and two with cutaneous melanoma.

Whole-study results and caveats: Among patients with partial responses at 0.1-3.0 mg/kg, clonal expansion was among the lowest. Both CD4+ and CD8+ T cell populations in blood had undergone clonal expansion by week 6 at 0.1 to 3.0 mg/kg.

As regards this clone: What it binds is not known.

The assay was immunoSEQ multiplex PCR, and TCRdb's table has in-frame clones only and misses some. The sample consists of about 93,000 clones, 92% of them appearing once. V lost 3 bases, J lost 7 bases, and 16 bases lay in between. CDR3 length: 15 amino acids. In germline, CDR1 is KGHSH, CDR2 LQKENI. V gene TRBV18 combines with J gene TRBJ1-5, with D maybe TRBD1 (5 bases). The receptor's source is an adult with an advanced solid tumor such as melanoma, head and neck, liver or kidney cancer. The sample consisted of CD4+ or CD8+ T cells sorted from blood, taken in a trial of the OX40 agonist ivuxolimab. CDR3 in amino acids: CASSPGTPEGQPQHF. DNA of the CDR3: TGTGCCAGCTCACCCGGGACTCCCGAAGGGCAGCCCCAGCATTTT.